This T cell receptor (beta chain) was found in a study of blood T cells in healthy people across ages. The CDR3 covers 13 residues. The germline V gene has CDR1 SQVTM and CDR2 ANQGSEA. A second roughly 6 to 12 cycle PCR used barcoded and J-beta primers. TCRdb recomputed calls from the 5' RACE reads with MiXCR, one row per CDR3 protein. The sample consists of about 720,000 distinct CDR3 sequences, 25% of them appearing once. Points on this clonotype: Its antigen is not known.

Overall study findings and caveats: Significant beta diversity loss was already apparent by age roughly 43, declining roughly linearly.

The sample was also linked to a second study, of T cells of mothers and their children.

The specimen was blood. The receptor's source is a boy between 5 and 17 years old in good health. V usage is TRBV29-1 and J usage is TRBJ2-7; no definite D call. The last part of the DNA fits TRBJ2-1 better; the J call may be wrong. The CDR3 sequence: CSLRRTPYNEQFF. DNA of the CDR3: TGCAGCTTAAGGCGTACGCCCTACAATGAGCAGTTCTTC.